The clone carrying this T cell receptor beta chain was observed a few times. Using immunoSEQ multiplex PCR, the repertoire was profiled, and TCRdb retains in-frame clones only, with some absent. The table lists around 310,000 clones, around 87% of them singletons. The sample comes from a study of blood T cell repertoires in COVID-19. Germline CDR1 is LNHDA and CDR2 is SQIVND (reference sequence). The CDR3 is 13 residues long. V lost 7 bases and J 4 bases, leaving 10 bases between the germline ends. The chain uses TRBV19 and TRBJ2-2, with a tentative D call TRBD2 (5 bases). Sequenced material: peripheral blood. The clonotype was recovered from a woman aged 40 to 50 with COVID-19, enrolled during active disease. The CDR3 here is CASKEDPTGELFF. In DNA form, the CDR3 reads TGTGCCAGTAAGGAGGACCCCACCGGGGAGCTGTTTTTT.